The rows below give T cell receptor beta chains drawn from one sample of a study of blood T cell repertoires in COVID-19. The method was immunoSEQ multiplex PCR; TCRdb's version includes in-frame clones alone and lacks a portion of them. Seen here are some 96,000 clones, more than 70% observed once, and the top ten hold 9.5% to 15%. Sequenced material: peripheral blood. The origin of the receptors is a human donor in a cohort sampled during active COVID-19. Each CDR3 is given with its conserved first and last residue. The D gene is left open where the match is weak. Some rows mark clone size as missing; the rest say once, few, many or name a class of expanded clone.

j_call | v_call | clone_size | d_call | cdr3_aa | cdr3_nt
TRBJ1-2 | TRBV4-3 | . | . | CASSPATGNYGYTF | TGCGCCAGCAGCCCGGCCACAGGGAACTATGGCTACACCTTC
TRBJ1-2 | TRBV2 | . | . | CASRPTDYGYTF | TGTGCCAGCAGGCCAACGGACTATGGCTACACCTTC
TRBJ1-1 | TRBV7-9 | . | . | CASSLFWRGRVTEAFF | TGTGCCAGCAGCTTATTTTGGCGGGGGAGGGTTACTGAAGCTTTCTTT
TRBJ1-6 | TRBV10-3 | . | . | CAISESTGSPLHF | TGTGCCATCAGTGAGTCGACAGGTTCACCCCTCCACTTT
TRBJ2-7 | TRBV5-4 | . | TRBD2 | CASSYWGSGGEQYF | TGTGCCAGCAGTTATTGGGGGTCGGGGGGCGAGCAGTACTTC
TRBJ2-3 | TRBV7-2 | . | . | CASSLAPSADTQYF | TGTGCCAGCAGCTTAGCCCCAAGCGCAGATACGCAGTATTTT
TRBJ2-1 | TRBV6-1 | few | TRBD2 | CASSDPRTSGRNEQFF | TGTGCCAGCAGTGATCCCAGGACTAGCGGGAGGAATGAGCAGTTCTTC
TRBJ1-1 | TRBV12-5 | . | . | CASAEGAAGTEAFF | TGTGCTAGTGCCGAGGGAGCGGCGGGGACTGAAGCTTTCTTT
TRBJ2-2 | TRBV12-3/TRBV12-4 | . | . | CASRILNTGELFF | TGTGCCAGCAGAATACTGAACACCGGGGAGCTGTTTTTT
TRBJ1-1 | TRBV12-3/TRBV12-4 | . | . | CASSRRGYGEAFF | TGTGCCAGCAGTCGTAGGGGGTATGGTGAAGCTTTCTTT
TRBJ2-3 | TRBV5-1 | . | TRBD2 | CASSLLAGGAADTQYF | TGCGCCAGCAGCTTACTAGCGGGAGGTGCGGCAGATACGCAGTATTTT
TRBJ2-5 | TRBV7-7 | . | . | CASSLGSRETQYF | TGTGCCAGCAGCTTGGGCTCCAGGGAGACCCAGTACTTC
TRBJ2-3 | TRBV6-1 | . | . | CASSEGGYTTDTQYF | TGTGCCAGCAGTGAAGGGGGCTATACGACAGATACGCAGTATTTT
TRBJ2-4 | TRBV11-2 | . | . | CASSLGFEGAKNIQYF | TGTGCCAGCAGCTTGGGATTTGAGGGTGCCAAAAACATTCAGTACTTC
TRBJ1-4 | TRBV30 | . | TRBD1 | CAWARDRIGEKLFF | TGTGCCTGGGCCCGGGACAGGATCGGCGAAAAACTGTTTTTT
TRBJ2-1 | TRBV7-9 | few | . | CASSITGGEQFF | TGTGCCAGCAGTATAACCGGAGGTGAGCAGTTCTTC
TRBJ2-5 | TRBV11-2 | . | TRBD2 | CASSDYRSGRAQRETQYF | TGTGCCAGCAGCGATTACAGGAGCGGGAGGGCCCAGCGAGAGACCCAGTACTTC
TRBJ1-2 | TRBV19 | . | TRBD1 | CASSRGGTEIYGYTF | TGTGCCAGTAGTAGAGGAGGGACAGAAATCTATGGCTACACCTTC
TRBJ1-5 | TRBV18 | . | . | CASSPGHEPQHF | TGTGCCAGCTCCCCGGGACATGAGCCCCAGCATTTT
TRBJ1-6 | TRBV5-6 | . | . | CASSQRFWSSYNSPLHF | TGTGCCAGCAGCCAAAGGTTCTGGAGCTCCTATAATTCACCCCTCCACTTT
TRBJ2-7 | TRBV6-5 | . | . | CASSRVGGLTYEQYF | TGTGCCAGCTCCAGGGTTGGGGGGTTGACCTACGAGCAGTACTTC
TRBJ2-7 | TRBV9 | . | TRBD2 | CASSVQAGVVVEQYF | TGTGCCAGCAGCGTACAAGCGGGAGTTGTCGTCGAGCAGTACTTC
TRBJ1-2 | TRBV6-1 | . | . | CASSEIPKEGYTF | TGTGCCAGCAGTGAAATCCCTAAAGAAGGCTACACCTTC
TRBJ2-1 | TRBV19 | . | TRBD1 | CASTSGQGGFNEQFF | TGTGCCAGTACCTCAGGACAGGGGGGATTCAATGAGCAGTTCTTC
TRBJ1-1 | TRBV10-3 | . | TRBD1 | CAIQGQGTEAFF | TGTGCCATCCAGGGACAGGGCACTGAAGCTTTCTTT
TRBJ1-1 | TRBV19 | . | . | CASIEGQLNTEAFF | TGTGCCAGTATCGAAGGACAACTGAACACTGAAGCTTTCTTT
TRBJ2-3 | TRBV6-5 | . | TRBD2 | CASRNRAGGTDTQYF | TGTGCCAGCAGAAACCGAGCGGGGGGCACAGATACGCAGTATTTT
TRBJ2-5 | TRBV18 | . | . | CASSPPLEETQYF | TGTGCCAGCTCACCACCACTAGAGGAGACCCAGTACTTC
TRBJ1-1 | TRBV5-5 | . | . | CASSFSGSGTEAFF | TGTGCCAGCAGCTTCTCGGGTTCCGGCACTGAAGCTTTCTTT
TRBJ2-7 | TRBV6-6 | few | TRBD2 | CASRDAGVYEQYF | TGTGCCAGCAGAGACGCGGGGGTCTACGAGCAGTACTTC
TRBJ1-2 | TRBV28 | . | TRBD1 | CASSTQGQGNYGYTF | TGTGCCAGCAGTACCCAGGGACAGGGAAACTATGGCTACACCTTC
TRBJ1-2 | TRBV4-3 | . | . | CASSQDVKENYGYTF | TGCGCCAGCAGCCAAGATGTAAAAGAGAACTATGGCTACACCTTC
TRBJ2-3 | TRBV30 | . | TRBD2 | CAWSGTRVDTQYF | TGTGCCTGGAGCGGGACTAGAGTGGATACGCAGTATTTT
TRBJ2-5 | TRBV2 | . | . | CASSERASGRGGETQYF | TGTGCCAGCAGTGAACGGGCTAGTGGACGGGGAGGAGAGACCCAGTACTTC
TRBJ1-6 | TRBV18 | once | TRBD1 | CASSPGQGTYNSPLHF | TGTGCCAGCTCACCTGGACAGGGAACCTATAATTCACCCCTCCACTTT
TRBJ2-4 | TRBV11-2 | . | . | CASSLEASSSIQYF | TGTGCCAGCAGCTTAGAAGCTAGCTCTTCCATTCAGTACTTC
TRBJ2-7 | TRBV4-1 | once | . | CASSQARGLSKQYF | TGCGCCAGCAGCCAAGCGCGGGGATTGAGCAAGCAGTACTTC